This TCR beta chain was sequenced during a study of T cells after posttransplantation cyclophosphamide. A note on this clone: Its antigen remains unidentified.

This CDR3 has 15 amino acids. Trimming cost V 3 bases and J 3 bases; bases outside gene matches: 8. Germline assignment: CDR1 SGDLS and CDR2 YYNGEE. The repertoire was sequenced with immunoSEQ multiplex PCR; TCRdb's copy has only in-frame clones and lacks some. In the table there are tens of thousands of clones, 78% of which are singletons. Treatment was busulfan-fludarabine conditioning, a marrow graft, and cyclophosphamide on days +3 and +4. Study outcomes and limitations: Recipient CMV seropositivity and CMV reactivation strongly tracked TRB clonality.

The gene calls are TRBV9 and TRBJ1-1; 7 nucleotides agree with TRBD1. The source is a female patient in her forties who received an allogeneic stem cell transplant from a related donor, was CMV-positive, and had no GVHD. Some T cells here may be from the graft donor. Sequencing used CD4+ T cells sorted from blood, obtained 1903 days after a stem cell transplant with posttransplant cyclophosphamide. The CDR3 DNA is TGTGCCAGCAGCGCCGCCGACAGGGTCCACACTGAAGCTTTCTTT. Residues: CASSAADRVHTEAFF.